A single sample is the source of the 13 T cell receptor beta chains below, sequenced in a study of post-analysis software for immune sequencing data (dated by TCRdb to about 2015). What the work shows at the level of the full study, not this receptor alone: Patients showed significantly higher frequencies than controls for several TRBV segments, among them TRBV5-6, TRBV5-1 and TRBV20-1.

The library was generated by PCR. The run used an Illumina HiSeq 2500. To reduce PCR and sequencing biases, unique molecular identifiers were incorporated into the TCR beta cDNA libraries. TCRdb reanalyzed the raw reads on its own, using fastp at Q25 for trimming and MiXCR for clone calling, and kept in-frame beta chains. All rows with the same CDR3 protein become a single entry with the most common DNA and genes. In this sample the table shows 250,000 to 300,000 distinct CDR3 sequences, about 40% of which occur a single time. Around 4.7% of the sample belongs to the ten largest clones. Their cognate antigens are unknown. The sequenced sample consisted of blood. The receptors shown here come from a girl aged 5-17 years with multiple sclerosis.

Comment on this clonotype: Given a much more abundant clone one base away, this may be a read error. The gene calls are TRBV29-1 and TRBJ2-5; 7 nucleotides line up with TRBD1. Germline V lookup: CDR1 SQVTM, CDR2 ANQGSEA. This CDR3 has 13 amino acids. DNA of the CDR3: TGCGGCGTTAAACAGGGGATACTCGAGACCCAGTACTTC. It translates to CGVKQGILETQYF.

Ten or more counts support this clonotype. This rearrangement joins TRBV10-3 to TRBJ2-1, with 14 bases aligning to TRBD2. V was clipped by 4 bases and J by 6 bases; unmatched bases: 5. Germline V CDR1 and CDR2: ENHRY, SYGVKD. The CDR3 is made up of 16 amino acids. CDR3 sequence reads: CAISAGLAGGLNEQFF. The CDR3 coding sequence is TGTGCCATCAGTGCCGGACTAGCGGGAGGTCTCAATGAGCAGTTCTTC.

This clonotype occurred many times. The rearrangement links TRBV5-1 to TRBJ2-1; 10 nucleotides agree with TRBD2. Germline trimming cut 4 bases from V and 6 bases from J; bases unmatched to any gene: 7. Germline CDR1 SGHRS, CDR2 YFSETQ. CDR3 length equals 15 residues. CDR3 coding DNA: TGCGCCAGCAGCCGAACTAGCGGGGTCGGCAATGAGCAGTTCTTC. It yields the protein CASSRTSGVGNEQFF. The full variable domain, with the rest looked up from reference TRBV5-1 and TRBJ2-1, is KAGVTQTPRYLIKTRGQQVTLSCSPISGHRSVSWYQQTPGQGLQFLFEYFSETQRNKGNFPGRFSGRQFSNSRSEMNVSTLELGDSALYLCASSRTSGVGNEQFFGPGTRLTVL.

Many counts were recorded for this clonotype. The chain employs TRBV29-1 and TRBJ2-7; TRBD1 or TRBD2 may be the D gene (5 bases each). The ends were cut back, 7 bases at V and 3 bases at J, with 10 bases in the middle. CDR1 and CDR2 (germline): SQVTM, ANQGSEA. This CDR3 has 11 residues. The CDR3 sequence is CSARDGYEQYF. The CDR3, as DNA: TGCAGCGCACGGGACGGCTACGAGCAGTACTTC.

CDR3 loop: CASSPADSFNTEAFF. The CDR3 region has the DNA TGTGCCAGCTCACCTGCTGACAGCTTTAACACTGAAGCTTTCTTT. The genes are TRBV18 and TRBJ1-1; TRBD1 might be the D (5 bases). V was shortened by 3 bases and J by 2 bases, with 13 bases between the two germline ends. Germline loops: CDR1 KGHSH, CDR2 LQKENI. This CDR3 region has 15 residues.

A few counts support this clonotype. The chain has TRBV20-1 and TRBJ2-1, with 12 bases aligning to TRBD2. Germline V lookup: CDR1 DFQATT, CDR2 SNEGSKA (reference sequence). V lost 1 base to trimming and J lost 3 bases; unmatched junction nucleotides: 4. This CDR3 has 16 amino acids. The CDR3 nucleotides are TGCAGTGCTAGAGGGACTAGCGGGGTGTTCTACAATGAGCAGTTCTTC. Encoded protein: CSARGTSGVFYNEQFF.

There are many counts of this clonotype. This chain connects TRBV27 to TRBJ1-2, with 7 bases that match TRBD1. V lost 3 bases to trimming and J lost 3 bases; unmatched junction nucleotides: 10. Germline lookup yields CDR1 MNHEY and CDR2 SMNVEV (reference sequence). The CDR3 covers 16 residues. In DNA, the CDR3 is TGTGCCAGCAGTTTTACAGCGGACAGGCGAGACTATGGCTACACCTTC. It specifies CASSFTADRRDYGYTF.

This clonotype has just a few counts. A much larger clone is a single base away; this may be a read error. The rearrangement uses TRBV19 and TRBJ2-5, with D possibly matching TRBD1 (5 bases). CDR1 is LNHDA and CDR2 is SQIVND in the germline V gene (reference sequence). CDR3 length: 13 amino acids. CDR3 residues: CVSSRSQGATQYF. The DNA of the CDR3 is TGTGTCAGTAGTAGATCCCAGGGTGCCACCCAGTACTTC.

This clonotype turned up a few times. The chain uses TRBV14 and TRBJ1-1; 8 bases align to TRBD1. The CDR3 covers 15 residues. After removal of 1 base from V and 8 bases from J, the junction contained 9 bases not matched to a gene. Per the germline V gene, CDR1 is SGHDN and CDR2 is FVKESK. Here the CDR3 DNA reads TGTGCCAGCAGCCAAGGGACTTGGACAGGGAGCGAAGCTTTCTTT. This codes for CASSQGTWTGSEAFF.

This clonotype came up once. A much larger clonotype is one base distant, so this may be a read error. The chain recombines TRBV19 with TRBJ2-1; D might be TRBD2 (6 bases). This CDR3 region has 18 residues. From germline, CDR1 is LNHDA and CDR2 SQIVND (reference sequence). The CDR3 sequence is CAGSRKPLALSSYNEQFF. Here the CDR3 DNA reads TGTGCCGGTAGCCGTAAGCCGCTAGCGCTGAGCTCCTACAATGAGCAGTTCTTC. The variable domain in full, completed from reference TRBV19 and TRBJ2-1, reads DGGITQSPKYLFRKEGQNVTLSCEQNLNHDAMYWYRQDPGQGLRLIYYSQIVNDFQKGDIAEGYSVSREKKESFPLTVTSAQKNPTAFYLCAGSRKPLALSSYNEQFFGPGTRLTVL.

As concerns this clonotype: A much larger clone sits a single nucleotide away, making a read error possible. The rearrangement joins TRBV20-1 to TRBJ2-1; the D gene could be TRBD1 or TRBD2 (6 bases each). The better agreement between TRBJ2-7 and the DNA end casts doubt on the J call. The CDR3 is 15 residues long. CDR1 and CDR2 (germline): DFQATT, SNEGSKA (reference sequence). The CDR3 DNA sequence: TGCAGTGCTGAGAGGGGGGCTAGCAGCTACAATGAGCAGTACTTC. It translates to CSAERGASSYNEQYF.

This clonotype was detected many times. The CDR3 reads CASSLTGGYGYTF. The CDR3 DNA reads as TGTGCCAGCAGTTTAACGGGGGGCTATGGCTACACCTTC. This chain connects TRBV12-3 or TRBV12-4 to TRBJ1-2; TRBD1 is a possible D gene (5 bases). The CDR3 runs 13 residues. With 2 bases removed from V and 4 bases from J, the gap between germline ends came to 8 bases.

In its sample, this clonotype was seen many times. This rearrangement joins TRBV14 to TRBJ2-3; D perhaps matches TRBD2 (5 bases). The CDR3 is 15 residues long. V was pared by 1 base and J by 2 bases, with 10 bases between. Germline V gene lookup returns CDR1 SGHDN and CDR2 FVKESK. The CDR3 region is CASSQGGRYTDTQYF. The CDR3 bases are TGTGCCAGCAGCCAAGGAGGGCGCTACACAGATACGCAGTATTTT.